Shown below are 7 T cell receptor beta chains from a single sample sequenced in a study of vaccination and CD4 T cells after COVID-19. MiXCR, run by TCRdb on the PCR reads, gives a single entry per CDR3 protein. Of around 20,000 distinct CDR3 sequences in the sample, around two thirds were seen once. Specimen: CD4+ T cells from blood, collected after SARS-CoV-2 vaccination. Every receptor here comes from a human donor who had recovered from COVID-19.

Relative to its sample, this clonotype is medium-sized. The chain links TRBV20-1 to TRBJ1-5; possible D gene TRBD1, 6 bases. V gave up 0 bases and J gave up 7 bases, with 10 bases separating them. Germline assignment: CDR1 DFQATT and CDR2 SNEGSKA (reference sequence). The CDR3 runs to 13 residues. The CDR3 loop is CSARDGGGQPQHF. CDR3 in DNA: TGCAGTGCTAGAGATGGGGGGGGCCAGCCCCAGCATTTT.

This chain uses TRBV7-2 with TRBJ1-4; D call uncertain. V shed 1 base and J shed 8 bases, with 14 bases lying between them. The CDR3 covers 15 residues. In germline, CDR1 is SGHTA, CDR2 FQGNSA. The CDR3 sequence is CASSLVLMSGEKLFF. In DNA, the CDR3 is TGTGCCAGCAGCTTAGTATTGATGTCGGGAGAAAAACTGTTTTTT. Together with reference TRBV7-2 and TRBJ1-4, the CDR3 gives the full variable domain: GAGVSQSPSNKVTEKGKDVELRCDPISGHTALYWYRQSLGQGLEFLIYFQGNSAPDKSGLPSDRFSAERTGGSVSTLTIQRTQQEDSAVYLCASSLVLMSGEKLFFGSGTQLSVL.

Remarks on this clonotype: A read error may account for a junction end that differs from germline. The J gene is TRBJ2-5, the V gene TRBV12-3 or TRBV12-4; D may be TRBD1 (6 bases). The CDR3 is 15 residues long. Written as DNA, the CDR3 is TGTACCAGCAGTTTACGAACAGGGTCGTGGGAGACCCAGTACTTC. This codes for CTSSLRTGSWETQYF.

The rearrangement joins TRBV25-1 to TRBJ2-1; D might be TRBD1 (5 bases). CDR3 length: 16 residues. Per germline, CDR1 MGHDK and CDR2 SYGVNS. The V and J ends lost 2 bases and 0 bases respectively, with 11 bases between them. Here the CDR3 reads CASSEGSTVSYNEQFF. The CDR3 DNA reads as TGTGCCAGCAGTGAAGGGTCGACAGTCTCCTACAATGAGCAGTTCTTC.

The V and J genes are TRBV7-2 and TRBJ2-1; a possible D gene is TRBD2 (5 bases). Germline assignment: CDR1 SGHTA and CDR2 FQGNSA. The CDR3 is made up of 15 amino acids. V was trimmed by 2 bases and J by 9 bases, leaving 17 bases between them. The CDR3 loop reads CASSLNGIGLGEQFF. The CDR3, as DNA: TGTGCCAGCAGCTTAAACGGGATAGGGTTGGGTGAGCAGTTCTTC.

This clonotype has more than one count but fewer than ten. The chain has TRBV6-5 and TRBJ1-2; D unresolved. The CDR3 totals 13 residues. The ends were cut back, 0 bases at V and 7 bases at J, with 9 bases in the middle. Germline V gene lookup returns CDR1 MNHEY and CDR2 SVGAGI. The CDR3 loop is CASSYSGQGGYTF. The CDR3 DNA is TGTGCCAGCAGTTACTCTGGGCAAGGTGGCTACACCTTC.

The chain is built from TRBV7-6 and TRBJ2-3; no firm D call. The CDR3 contains 14 residues. Deletions cut 3 bases from V and 0 bases from J, with 7 bases between. In germline, CDR1 is SGHVS, CDR2 FNYEAQ. The CDR3 DNA reads TGTGCCAGCAGCTTGGCCCCAAGCACAGATACGCAGTATTTT. This encodes CASSLAPSTDTQYF.